This T cell receptor beta chain was sequenced in a study of cytomegalovirus exposure and HLA in healthy donors (dated by TCRdb to the late 2010s). A note on the overall study: An earlier analysis of 587 of the donors reported 276 Gb of sequence data and 117 million unique TCR beta sequences obtained from about 170 million T cells. An early release covering roughly 640 HLA-typed donors comprised roughly 300 gigabases of sequencing data and approximately 85 million unique TCR sequences. Of the 300 to 500 genotyped donors, 65% to 90% were placed in the genetic ancestry cluster associated with self-reported Caucasian donors. The aim of the study was to test whether cataloging public T cell receptors could identify signatures of past pathogen exposure. The study used immunosequencing to profile the T cell repertoires of several hundred subjects and linked those repertoires to cytomegalovirus serostatus. Along with the approximately 600-subject first cohort, a separate validation cohort of over a hundred different subjects was used. The study combined high-throughput TCR immunosequencing, statistical association of individual TCRs with disease status, and machine learning to predict cytomegalovirus infection status. To study patterns of TCR occurrence, a later analysis re-analyzed previously published TCR beta repertoires from more than 550 donors and added high-resolution HLA genotyping. Rather than drawing on any new phenotypic data, the later analysis identified candidate immune exposures from TCR beta sequences and the way those sequences occurred across donors. In an earlier analysis of 550 to 700 of the donors, high-throughput TCR beta sequencing was used to judge whether each TCR beta V gene segment behaved as functional or pseudogenic. Donor age, sex, ethnicity and CMV serostatus were compiled alongside the repertoire data. A later genetic analysis took genome-wide SNP genotypes for about 60% of the roughly 670 donors and used that subset as a discovery cohort. All discovery cohort repertoires had been generated on a single sequencing platform. HLA typing included class I and class II loci at four-digit resolution. The number of donors typed differed by locus, with about 629-630 for A, B, C, DRB1 and DQB1, roughly 520 for DQA1, under 610 for DPA1, and roughly 450 for DPB1. Four to six DR-DQ haplotypes were handled as single units for association and clustering, since linkage in the cohort was strong. Among 300 to 500 genotyped donors of the cohort, an average of about 220,000 unique TCR beta nucleotide sequences was sequenced per donor, of which roughly 17% were non-productive. The full study reports these points: Several of the top co-occurrence clusters appeared to be linked to parvovirus B19, influenza, CMV and Epstein-Barr virus, according to a later analysis. In a later analysis, HLA-associated TCR beta chains were found to be more clonally expanded and to have lower generation probabilities than equally common non-associated chains. In this cohort, only TCR beta chains were sequenced, and detectable features were limited by the absence of alpha or paired-chain data. According to the authors, the approach could potentially be generalized to other disease states and immunological phenotypes. Some IMGT-functional V segments, including TRBV6-2 and TRBV6-3, could not be distinguished by the 87-base-pair reads and were therefore excluded. A few of the identified cytomegalovirus-associated TCR beta chains were confirmed in vitro to be specific for cytomegalovirus antigens. An earlier analysis of around 600 of the donors showed that most TCR beta V segments appeared in productive rearrangements either about 87% or about 30% of the time, which broadly matched IMGT annotations. According to a later analysis, most CMV-associated TCR beta chains appeared to be HLA-restricted, and the HLA associations seemed to be driven largely by CMV exposure. HLA typing was unavailable for some donors at each locus, so association tests used only the typed subset. About 17 rarely observed V segments, including chromosome 9 orphons, were excluded from the earlier analysis of a few hundred of the donors because counts were too low. In both the original and validation cohorts, the classifier was reported to diagnose cytomegalovirus status with high specificity and sensitivity. Sequencing depth was assumed to be roughly uniform across donors in the presence/absence analyses, though that assumption may not hold. A further reported finding was that TCR beta sequences accurately predicted the HLA-A and HLA-B alleles for most subjects in the first cohort. The only immune exposure information available for the cohort was CMV serostatus. A later analysis found that TCR association rates varied across HLA loci, with DRB1 alleles showing the most associated TCRs and HLA-C alleles the fewest. Linkage disequilibrium might explain the correlated functional status among segregating V segments, but an unknown experimental factor could not be ruled out. The sequencing pipeline was judged likely to have produced a cluster of highly shared sequence variants as a technical artifact. The study listed 170 or so TCR beta chains as associated with cytomegalovirus. A later analysis associated some 17,000 TCR beta sequences with specific HLA alleles at a false discovery rate of 0.05. While some public TCRs were present in many individuals, most TCR sequences turned up only very rarely across donors. A later genetic analysis associated a missense DCLRE1C variant with V-gene and J-gene trimming of TCR beta chains, and an independent cohort replicated the association. When HLA alleles, especially DR and DQ, strongly co-occurred, attributing TCR associations to individual alleles was difficult. A later genetic analysis reported fewer N-insertions in productive TCRs among donors in an Asian-associated ancestry cluster than the approximately 670-donor mean.

In total, just over 650 healthy bone marrow donors made up the cohort. All cohort members were sampled while nominally healthy, although unrecorded immune exposures were likely present. Of the approximately 670 cohort members, nearly 300 had a positive CMV serostatus and about 350 had a negative one, while no CMV serostatus was recorded for the donor. Every donor gave a peripheral blood sample, and the peripheral blood mononuclear cells from that sample were used for TCR beta sequencing. Genomic DNA extraction from the blood cell samples was performed with the Qiagen DNeasy Blood Extraction Kit. Receptors were amplified or captured by the immunoSEQ multiplex PCR assay. The multiplex PCR relied on a mix of 60 forward primers for TCR Vbeta segments and 13 reverse primers for TCR Jbeta segments. The CDR3 region of rearranged TCR beta genes was amplified from genomic DNA by a multiplex PCR assay. The Illumina HiSeq System was used to sequence the amplified TCR beta libraries as 87-base-pair reads. The study's processing was this. A later analysis counted 75 million to 100 million unique TCR beta chains across the 550 to 700 repertoires, and around 9.9 million of these chains were shared by at least two donors. To remove PCR and sequencing errors, raw reads were error-corrected and collapsed into unique sequences using a nearest-neighbor algorithm that merged closely related sequences. CDR3 sequences were aligned to IMGT reference sequences to assign V, D and J gene segments. For a sequence to be retained, at least a six-nucleotide match to both a V gene segment and a J gene segment was required. Rearrangements were called productive when the CDR3 lacked stop codons and stayed in frame with V and J; all others were non-productive. Following IMGT convention, CDR3 was defined as the stretch from the second conserved V-encoded cysteine up to the conserved J-encoded phenylalanine. In an earlier analysis of 500 to 650 of the donors, sequences lacking an unambiguous match to a single V gene segment were excluded. In an earlier analysis of approximately 550 of the donors, V segments were called functional above 56.7% productive rearrangements and were called segregating when the between-donor standard deviation exceeded 5%. To diagnose cytomegalovirus status from the catalog of TCR beta chain sequences, a statistical classification framework was built. In a later analysis, V and J genes were assigned by comparing TCR nucleotide sequences against IMGT/GENE-DB human TR gene sequences. Using the TCRdist pipeline, a later analysis assigned CDR3 sequences along with most-parsimonious VDJ recombination scenarios. In a later analysis, every TCR beta chain was defined by the combination of its CDR3 amino acid sequence and its V-gene family, and reads without a unique V-gene family were dropped. As a way to deal with suspected cross-contamination and a sequencing artifact, a later analysis dropped more than 500 nucleotide sequences that were highly shared and had low generation probability. For each public chain, a later analysis derived a clonal expansion index from normalized ranks of inferred template counts within each repertoire. In a later analysis, generation probabilities were computed with a VDJ recombination model fitted to out-of-frame rearrangements, and the resulting probabilities were checked against IGoR. A later analysis scored TCR-TCR, TCR-HLA and TCR-CMV co-occurrence with hypergeometric tests, applying a repertoire-size bias correction to TCR pairs. False discovery rates were estimated in a later analysis by permuting HLA or CMV assignments 20 times. A later analysis grouped co-occurring TCRs with DBSCAN, adding TCRdist sequence similarity when clustering within HLA-allele-positive subsets. Co-occurrence clustering excluded repertoires with fewer than 30,000 or more than 120,000 public chains, plus five with anomalous nucleotide sharing. TCRdb stores this immuneACCESS table with in-frame sequences only. Part of the clones is absent; in the studies checked, under half of the shortfall reflects unresolved V genes, and no reason is known for the rest. The V and J calls and the clone size are those of that table, but D and trimming were determined from the DNA. The sample has around 94,000 clones on record, roughly 86% of them singletons. The top ten hold 10% to 13% of the sample.

This clone was seen a handful of times. This clone's antigen is unknown. No much larger clonotype is one base removed from it; base qualities were not supplied. Clipping removes 4 bases from V and 5 bases from J, with 1 as the unmatched junction base count. From a lookup of the germline V gene, CDR1 and CDR2 are SGHAT and FQNNGV. CDR3 length: 12 amino acids, cysteine to phenylalanine. The kept DNA is CDR3 alone, 36 bases in frame from the first base. The receptor chain draws on TRBV11-2 and TRBJ2-7; a stretch of 8 junction bases matches TRBD2. The receptor was derived from a human donor in good health. The sequenced sample was PBMCs. The CDR3 in this case is CASSSGGDEQYF. The nucleotide sequence reads TGTGCCAGCAGCTCGGGGGGGGACGAGCAGTACTTC.